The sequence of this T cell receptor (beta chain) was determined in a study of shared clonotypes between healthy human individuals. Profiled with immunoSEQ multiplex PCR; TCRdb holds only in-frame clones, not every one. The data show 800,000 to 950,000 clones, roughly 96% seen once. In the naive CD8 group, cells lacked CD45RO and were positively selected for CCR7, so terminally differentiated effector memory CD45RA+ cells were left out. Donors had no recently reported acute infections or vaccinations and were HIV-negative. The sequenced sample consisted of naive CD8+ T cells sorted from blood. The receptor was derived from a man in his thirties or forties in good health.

The CDR3 nucleotides are TGCGCCAGCAGCCAAGAGGCTAGCGGCTCCTACGAGCAGTACTTC. This codes for CASSQEASGSYEQYF. This sequence joins TRBV4-1 and TRBJ2-7; TRBD2 matches at 7 bases. The CDR3 covers 15 residues. CDR1 and CDR2 from the germline V gene are MGHRA and YSYEKL. Losses at the gene ends were 0 bases for V and 0 bases for J; bases not matched to a gene: 2.